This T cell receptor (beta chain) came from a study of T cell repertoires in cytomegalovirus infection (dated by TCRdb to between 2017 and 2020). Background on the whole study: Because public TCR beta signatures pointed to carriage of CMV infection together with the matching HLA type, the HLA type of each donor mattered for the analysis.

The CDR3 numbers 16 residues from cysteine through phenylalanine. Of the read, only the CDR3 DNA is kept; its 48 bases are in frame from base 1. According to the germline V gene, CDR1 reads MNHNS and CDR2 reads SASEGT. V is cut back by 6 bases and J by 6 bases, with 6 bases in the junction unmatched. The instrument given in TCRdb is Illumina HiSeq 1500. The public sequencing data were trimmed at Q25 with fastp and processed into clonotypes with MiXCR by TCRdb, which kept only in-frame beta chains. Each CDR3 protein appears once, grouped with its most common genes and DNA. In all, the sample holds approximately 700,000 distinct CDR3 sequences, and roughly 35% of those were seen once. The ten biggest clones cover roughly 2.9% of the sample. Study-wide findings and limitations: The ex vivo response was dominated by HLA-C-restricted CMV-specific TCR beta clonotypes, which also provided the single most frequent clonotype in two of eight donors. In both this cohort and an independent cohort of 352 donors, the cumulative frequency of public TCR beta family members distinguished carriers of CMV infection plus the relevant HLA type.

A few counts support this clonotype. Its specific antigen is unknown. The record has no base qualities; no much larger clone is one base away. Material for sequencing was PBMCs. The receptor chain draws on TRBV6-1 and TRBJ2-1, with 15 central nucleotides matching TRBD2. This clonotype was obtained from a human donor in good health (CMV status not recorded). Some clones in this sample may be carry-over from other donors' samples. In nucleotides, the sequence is TGTGCCAGCAGCGGACTAGCGGGAGGGCCTACCAATGAGCAGTTCTTC. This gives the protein CASSGLAGGPTNEQFF.